Detailed here is one T cell receptor beta chain. Antigen unknown. Before the COVID-19 pandemic, during about 2011-2019, CD4+ T cells were taken from unexposed donors. The cells were cultured for around ten days before CD4+ T cells were isolated. As cell numbers allowed, unexposed-donor CD4+ T cells faced SARS-CoV-2 S/N and four cold-coronavirus spikes. Here immunoSEQ multiplex PCR was the method, and the copy in TCRdb shows in-frame clones only, minus some. The table lists some 26,000 clones, about 80% of them singletons, with approximately 22% in the top ten. V was clipped by 1 base and J by 3 bases, with 9 bases between them. CDR3 length: 15 residues. Germline lookup yields CDR1 SGHNT and CDR2 YENEEA. The data stem from a study of CD4 T cells in relation to SARS-CoV-2 and coronaviruses. At the level of the study: The negative reference was HIV-1 Nef peptide pool or peptide-free culture.

The TCR sequence derives from a human donor in good health. The sample was CD4+ T cells from PBMCs, cultured in vitro. The chain joins TRBV11-3 to TRBJ2-2, with D perhaps TRBD1 (5 bases). This CDR3 is CASSLGGADTGELFF. The CDR3 DNA sequence: TGTGCCAGCAGCTTAGGTGGGGCGGACACCGGGGAGCTGTTTTTT.